This TCR beta chain was recorded in a study of T cell responses to AZD1222 COVID-19 vaccine. Study-wide results and caveats: Variant regions that are unmutated are reportedly the target of nearly half of spike-specific TCRs. Repertoires were sampled only after the peak T cell response.

Sequenced by immunoSEQ multiplex PCR; TCRdb stores in-frame clones only, minus some. The sample has about 93,000 clones; approximately 90% are singletons. Comments on this clone: Its antigen is still unknown.

Germline V gene sequence: CDR1 SGHVS, CDR2 FQNEAQ. The CDR3 consists of 17 residues. Losses at the gene ends were 1 base for V and 4 bases for J; bases not matched to a gene: 11. Sequencing was performed on peripheral blood, taken 28 days after the second AZD1222 dose. The chain is built from TRBV7-8 and TRBJ1-1; 8 nucleotides agree with TRBD1. The sequence came from an adult who received the AZD1222 COVID-19 vaccine. This CDR3 reads CASSLGARGRRATEAFF. The CDR3 DNA follows: TGTGCCAGCAGCTTAGGTGCCAGGGGGCGCAGGGCCACTGAAGCTTTCTTT.